This T cell receptor beta chain appears in the sequencing data of a study of shared clonotypes between healthy human individuals. Broader study findings: Clonotype sharing across a handful of donors was observed for around 4.5% of naive CD4 clonotypes. Among donors, clonotype sharing was expected to be affected by sequencing depth. Apart from blood, nothing was sampled; tissue repertoires likely differ.

Trimming removed 7 bases at V and 7 bases at J, with 19 bases between. The CDR3 covers 15 residues. Per the germline V gene, CDR1 is LNHDA and CDR2 is SQIVND (reference sequence). As regards this clone: What it binds is not known.

Original processing notes: Junction-only sequences produced by ImmunoSEQ had no quality scores, so filtering differed. Profiling relied on immunoSEQ multiplex PCR, and the TCRdb table lists in-frame clones only, not all of them. For V, J and clone size, that table is used; D and trimming come from the DNA. The sample yields some 2.3 million clones, over 85% seen once. This clonotype was obtained from a man aged 18 to 35 in good health. Some clones in this sample may be carry-over from other donors' samples. The rearrangement links TRBV19 to TRBJ1-4; D is perhaps TRBD1 (5 bases). Source material: naive CD4+ T cells from PBMCs. Subset reported: CD45RA+ positively selected. The CDR3 spells CASNRFGGEGEKLFF. Written as DNA, the CDR3 is TGTGCCAGTAATCGCTTCGGGGGAGAGGGTGAAAAACTGTTTTTT.